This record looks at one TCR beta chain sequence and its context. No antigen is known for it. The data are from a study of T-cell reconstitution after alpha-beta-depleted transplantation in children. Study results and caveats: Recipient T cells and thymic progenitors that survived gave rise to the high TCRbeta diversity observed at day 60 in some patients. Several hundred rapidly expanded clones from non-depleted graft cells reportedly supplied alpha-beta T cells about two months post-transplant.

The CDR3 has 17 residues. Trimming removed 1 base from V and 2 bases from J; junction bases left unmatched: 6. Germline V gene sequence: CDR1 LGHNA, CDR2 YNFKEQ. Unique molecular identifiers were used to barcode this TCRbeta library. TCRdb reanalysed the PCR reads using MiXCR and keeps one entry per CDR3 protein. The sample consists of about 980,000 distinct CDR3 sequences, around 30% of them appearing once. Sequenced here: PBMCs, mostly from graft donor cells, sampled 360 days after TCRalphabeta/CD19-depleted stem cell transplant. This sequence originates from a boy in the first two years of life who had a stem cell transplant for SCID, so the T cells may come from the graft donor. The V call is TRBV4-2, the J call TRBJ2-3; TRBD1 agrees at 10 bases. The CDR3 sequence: CASSQGRGTGATDTQYF. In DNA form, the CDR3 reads TGTGCCAGCAGCCAAGGACGGGGGACAGGGGCCACAGATACGCAGTATTTT.